These 19 T cell receptor beta chains originate from one sample sequenced in a study of T cell repertoires in cytomegalovirus infection. Their antigens remain unidentified. One entry per CDR3 protein results from TCRdb running MiXCR on the reads. The table records under 500,000 distinct CDR3 sequences, roughly 43% of them present only once. This material consisted of cultured PBMCs, taken from culture after CMV antigen stimulation. The origin of the receptors is a human donor in good health (CMV status not recorded). Some clones in this sample may be carry-over from other donors' samples.

The V call is TRBV2, the J call TRBJ2-1; perhaps TRBD2 as D (5 bases). There are 10 residues in the CDR3. Looked up from germline, CDR1 is SNHLY and CDR2 is FYNNEI. Trimming shortened V by 8 bases and J by 9 bases, and 8 bases separated the two germline ends. The CDR3 sequence is CASRRIEQFF. In DNA, the CDR3 is TGTGCCAGCCGGAGGATTGAGCAGTTCTTC.

J is TRBJ2-5 and V is TRBV7-9; D gene uncertain. Looked up from germline, CDR1 is SEHNR and CDR2 is FQNEAQ (reference sequence). The CDR3 totals 12 residues. V was clipped by 1 base and J by 10 bases, with 10 bases between them. This CDR3 is CASSLGRQDQYF. DNA for the CDR3: TGTGCCAGCAGCTTAGGGAGACAAGACCAGTACTTC.

The chain uses TRBV11-2 and TRBJ2-1; D unresolved. Trimming cost V 1 base and J 0 bases, with 7 bases left between them. From germline, CDR1 is SGHAT and CDR2 FQNNGV. The CDR3 is made up of 15 amino acids. The CDR3 region is CASSLGLRSYNEQFF. CDR3 nucleotides: TGTGCCAGCAGCTTAGGACTCCGCTCCTACAATGAGCAGTTCTTC.

The V call is TRBV12-3 or TRBV12-4, the J call TRBJ2-1; 10 positions agree with TRBD2. The CDR3 sequence is 15 residues long. The J segment lost 3 bases and the V segment lost 6 bases, leaving 5 bases of the junction unmatched. For the CDR3, the DNA is TGTGCCAGCAGCCACGCTAGCGGGAGCTACAATGAGCAGTTCTTC. Its translation is CASSHASGSYNEQFF.

The chain has TRBV6-5 and TRBJ1-2; D remains unclear. CDR1 and CDR2 from the germline V gene are MNHEY and SVGAGI. There are 13 residues in the CDR3. The germline V and J ends were trimmed by 6 bases and 4 bases, with 12 bases remaining between them. The CDR3: CASRQDRGYGYTF. The DNA for the CDR3 is TGTGCCAGCAGACAAGACCGGGGCTATGGCTACACCTTC.

This clonotype showed up just a few times. The chain joins TRBV7-8 to TRBJ2-2; 12 bases line up with TRBD2. The V gene end was trimmed by 5 bases and the J gene end by 0 bases; junction bases not matched to a gene: 7. CDR1 and CDR2 (germline): SGHVS, FQNEAQ. This CDR3 is built from 18 residues. The DNA for the CDR3 is TGTGCCAGCAGCCTTCGGACTAGCGGGAATACGAACACCGGGGAGCTGTTTTTT. Translated, it gives CASSLRTSGNTNTGELFF.

This clonotype has just a few counts. The chain links TRBV7-2 to TRBJ2-3, with D hard to call. Between the trimmed V and J ends, which lost 4 bases and 7 bases, there was a span of 12 bases. The CDR3 is made up of 13 amino acids. Looked up from germline, CDR1 is SGHTA and CDR2 is FQGNSA. CDR3 in DNA: TGTGCCAGCAGCTCTTCTCCGGGTTATACGCAGTATTTT. It encodes CASSSSPGYTQYF.

This clonotype was observed a single time. The chain couples TRBV12-3 or TRBV12-4 to TRBJ2-5; tentatively, D is TRBD2 (5 bases). V lost 5 bases, J lost 0 bases, and 10 bases lay in between. The CDR3 spans 14 residues. CDR3: CASSPGLYQETQYF. The CDR3 region has the DNA TGTGCCAGCAGTCCCGGACTGTACCAAGAGACCCAGTACTTC.

The chain uses TRBV7-2 and TRBJ2-3; D is perhaps TRBD1 or TRBD2 (6 bases each). Trimming stripped 11 bases from V and 5 bases from J, with 17 bases between. Per the germline V gene, CDR1 is SGHTA and CDR2 is FQGNSA. The CDR3 is 13 amino acids. CDR3 in amino acids: CAETEGGLDTQYF. As DNA, the CDR3 is TGTGCCGAAACTGAGGGGGGACTAGATACGCAGTATTTT.

This clonotype was counted ten times or more. The chain employs TRBV7-8 and TRBJ1-2; perhaps TRBD1 as D (5 bases). CDR3 length: 15 residues. Trimming removed 4 bases from V and 4 bases from J, with 16 bases in between. Germline CDR1 is SGHVS and CDR2 is FQNEAQ. CDR3: CASSSSRGGGYGYTF. CDR3 DNA: TGTGCCAGCAGCTCCTCCCGGGGGGGGGGCTATGGCTACACCTTC.

This clonotype has more than one count but fewer than ten. This chain links TRBV20-1 with TRBJ2-7; D remains unclear. Between the trimmed V and J ends, which lost 6 bases and 3 bases, there was a span of 18 bases. Looked up from germline, CDR1 is DFQATT and CDR2 is SNEGSKA (reference sequence). This CDR3 contains 14 residues. The CDR3 nucleotides read TGCAGTGCCCGCGGCTCAGGTCAGAACTACGAGCAGTACTTC. Encoded protein: CSARGSGQNYEQYF.

A few counts support this clonotype. This chain connects TRBV12-3 or TRBV12-4 to TRBJ1-3; TRBD1 is a possible D gene (6 bases). The CDR3 extends over 14 amino acids. The V and J ends lost 7 bases and 6 bases respectively, with 16 bases between them. CDR3 sequence (DNA): TGTGCCAGCACCCAACTAGACAGGACAAACACCATATATTTT. It codes for CASTQLDRTNTIYF.

A few counts support this clonotype. The chain carries TRBV27 and TRBJ2-3; 13 nucleotides line up with TRBD2. Germline V gene data show CDR1 as MNHEY and CDR2 as SMNVEV (reference sequence). CDR3 length: 17 residues. J was trimmed by 8 bases and V by 5 bases; bases with no gene match: 13. CDR3 bases: TGTGCCAGCAGTCCCGACCCACTAGCGGGAGGGCCGATTACGCAGTATTTT. Translating gives CASSPDPLAGGPITQYF.

The V and J genes are TRBV18 and TRBJ1-5, with 8 nucleotides matching TRBD1. There are 14 residues in the CDR3. With V trimmed by 6 bases and J by 5 bases, 6 bases remained unmatched. Germline V gene data show CDR1 as KGHSH and CDR2 as LQKENI. The CDR3 coding sequence is TGTGCCAGCTCGACAGGGGAGGGAGATCAGCCCCAGCATTTT. This translates into CASSTGEGDQPQHF.

Written as DNA, the CDR3 is TGTGCCATCAGTGAGTCCGGGACTAGCGATTACGAGCAGTACTTC. Translated: CAISESGTSDYEQYF. The chain is built from TRBV10-3 and TRBJ2-7; the match to TRBD2 covers 10 bases. With 0 bases clipped from V and 4 bases from J, the junction kept 3 bases outside the gene matches. This CDR3 has 15 residues. Germline V gene data show CDR1 as ENHRY and CDR2 as SYGVKD.

This clonotype has just a few counts. The chain has TRBV7-2 and TRBJ1-1; D not certain. Germline CDR1 and CDR2: SGHTA and FQGNSA. The CDR3 runs to 15 residues. V lost 2 bases and J 6 bases, leaving 16 bases between the germline ends. In DNA, the CDR3 is TGTGCCAGCAGCTTAAGGTCCATTGCCCGAGCTGAAGCTTTCTTT. Its translation is CASSLRSIARAEAFF.

This clonotype was recorded at least ten times. One junction end does not reproduce the germline sequence, and a read error may be involved. The genes are TRBV12-3 or TRBV12-4 and TRBJ2-1; weak D call: TRBD2 (5 bases). The CDR3 runs to 11 residues. In DNA form, the CDR3 reads TGTGCCAGCAGCTTAGCGTATGAGCAGTTCTTC. Its protein is CASSLAYEQFF.

This clonotype was seen a handful of times. This chain connects TRBV10-3 to TRBJ2-3; D is possibly TRBD1 or TRBD2 (5 bases each). Germline V gives CDR1 ENHRY, CDR2 SYGVKD. This CDR3 has 14 residues. DNA for the CDR3: TGTGGCCCCGGGGCCAGGGCCCCCACAGATACGCAGTATTTT. Protein: CGPGARAPTDTQYF.

V and J are TRBV19 and TRBJ2-3; 11 bases align to TRBD2. Losses at the gene ends were 10 bases for V and 1 base for J; bases not matched to a gene: 13. Germline V gene lookup returns CDR1 LNHDA and CDR2 SQIVND (reference sequence). This CDR3 is 17 amino acids long. CDR3: CATSRLAGGQGTDTQYF. The CDR3 DNA sequence: TGTGCCACCTCAAGGCTAGCGGGGGGACAGGGCACAGATACGCAGTATTTT.